The TCR beta chain described here comes from a study of cytomegalovirus exposure and HLA in healthy donors (dated by TCRdb to 2015 to 2018). About the investigation overall: An earlier analysis of about 530 of the donors reported 250 to 300 Gb of sequence data and 117 million unique TCR beta sequences obtained from some 200 million T cells. An early release covering some 640 HLA-typed donors comprised about 320 gigabases of sequencing data and around 85 million unique TCR sequences. Of the roughly 400 genotyped donors, approximately 83% fell in the genetic ancestry cluster associated with self-reported Caucasian donors. The study was designed to test whether signatures of past pathogen exposure could be identified by cataloging public T cell receptors. The study used immunosequencing to profile the T cell repertoires of more than 650 subjects and linked those repertoires to cytomegalovirus serostatus. Besides the first cohort of roughly 660 subjects, a separate validation cohort made up of roughly 120 different subjects was used. To predict cytomegalovirus infection status, the study combined high-throughput TCR immunosequencing, statistical association of individual TCRs with disease status, and machine learning. A later analysis re-examined previously published TCR beta repertoires from hundreds of donors and added high-resolution HLA genotyping to investigate patterns of TCR occurrence. Rather than using new phenotypic data, the later analysis identified candidate immune exposures from TCR beta sequences and from how often those sequences occurred across donors. To decide whether each TCR beta V gene segment behaved as functional or pseudogenic, an earlier analysis of some 570 of the donors relied on high-throughput TCR beta sequencing. Alongside the repertoire data, information on donor age, sex, ethnicity and CMV serostatus was compiled. In a later genetic analysis, genome-wide SNP genotypes for about three fifths of the roughly 670 donors were used, and that subset was treated as a discovery cohort. Every discovery cohort repertoire had been produced on one sequencing platform. Both class I and class II loci were covered by HLA typing, at four-digit resolution. The number of typed donors differed by locus: about 620-640 for A, B, C, DRB1 and DQB1; some 500 for DQA1; approximately 600 for DPA1; and around 470 for DPB1. A few DR-DQ haplotypes were treated as single units for association and clustering because of strong linkage in the cohort. Across roughly 420 genotyped donors of the cohort, an average of approximately 200,000 unique TCR beta nucleotide sequences per donor were sequenced, and around 20% of those sequences were non-productive. Broad study findings and their caveats: Compared with equally common non-associated chains, HLA-associated TCR beta chains in a later analysis were more clonally expanded and had lower generation probabilities. Presence/absence analyses assumed roughly uniform sequencing depth across donors, an assumption that may not hold. In a later analysis, the rate of TCR association differed among HLA loci, with DRB1 alleles having the most associated TCRs and HLA-C alleles having the fewest. Cytomegalovirus status was reported to be diagnosed by the classifier with high specificity and sensitivity in both the original and validation cohorts. CMV serostatus was the only immune exposure information available for the cohort. In the study, some 160 TCR beta chains were listed as associated with cytomegalovirus. Seventeen rarely observed V segments, including chromosome 9 orphons, were excluded from the earlier analysis of several hundred of the donors because counts were too low. A further reported finding was that TCR beta sequences accurately predicted the HLA-A and HLA-B alleles for most subjects in the first cohort. Compared with the approximately 720-donor mean, donors in an Asian-associated ancestry cluster had fewer N-insertions in productive TCRs, according to a later genetic analysis. According to the authors, the approach could potentially be generalized to other disease states and immunological phenotypes. Because some donors lacked HLA typing at each locus, the association tests relied only on the typed subset. In vitro tests confirmed that a few of the cytomegalovirus-associated TCR beta chains recognize cytomegalovirus antigens. Only TCR beta chains were sequenced in this cohort, and the absence of alpha or paired-chain data limited detectable features. At a false discovery rate of 0.05, a later analysis linked under 20,000 TCR beta sequences to specific HLA alleles. When HLA alleles, especially DR and DQ, strongly co-occurred, attributing TCR associations to individual alleles was difficult. A later analysis reported that several top co-occurrence clusters appeared linked to parvovirus B19, influenza, CMV and Epstein-Barr virus. A later genetic analysis associated a missense DCLRE1C variant with V-gene and J-gene trimming of TCR beta chains, and an independent cohort replicated the association. Because the 87-base-pair reads could not distinguish some IMGT-functional V segments, including TRBV6-2 and TRBV6-3, those segments were excluded. Most TCR sequences were observed very rarely across donors, whereas some public TCRs were present in many individuals. An earlier analysis of around 540 of the donors showed that most TCR beta V segments appeared in productive rearrangements either about 87% or about 30% of the time, which broadly matched IMGT annotations. In a later analysis, most CMV-associated TCR beta chains were found to appear HLA-restricted, with HLA associations seemingly driven largely by CMV exposure. A group of highly shared sequence variants was considered likely to be a technical artifact of the sequencing pipeline. Correlated functional status among segregating V segments might reflect linkage disequilibrium, but an unknown experimental factor could not be ruled out.

Libraries were built with the immunoSEQ multiplex PCR assay. A mixture of 60 forward primers for TCR Vbeta segments and 13 reverse primers for TCR Jbeta segments was used in the multiplex PCR. The CDR3 region of rearranged TCR beta genes was amplified from genomic DNA by a multiplex PCR assay. On the Illumina HiSeq System, the amplified TCR beta libraries were sequenced as 87-base-pair reads. The authors processed their data as follows. A later analysis counted about 82 million unique TCR beta chains across the 550 to 700 repertoires, and some 11 million of these chains were shared by at least two donors. To remove PCR and sequencing errors, raw reads were error-corrected and collapsed into unique sequences using a nearest-neighbor algorithm that merged closely related sequences. CDR3 sequences were aligned to IMGT reference sequences to assign V, D and J gene segments. For a sequence to be retained, a match of at least six nucleotides to both a V gene segment and a J gene segment was required. Rearrangements were classified as productive when the CDR3 lacked stop codons and remained in frame with V and J, and all other rearrangements were classified as non-productive. Following IMGT convention, CDR3 was defined as the stretch from the second conserved V-encoded cysteine to the conserved J-encoded phenylalanine. Sequences without an unambiguous match to a single V gene segment were excluded from the earlier analysis of over 500 of the donors. In an earlier analysis of 587 of the donors, V segments were called functional above 56.7% productive rearrangements and were called segregating when the between-donor standard deviation exceeded 5%. A statistical classification framework was developed to diagnose cytomegalovirus status using the catalog of TCR beta chain sequences. V and J gene assignment, in a later analysis, came from comparing TCR nucleotide sequences with IMGT/GENE-DB human TR gene sequences. Using the TCRdist pipeline, a later analysis assigned CDR3 sequences along with most-parsimonious VDJ recombination scenarios. In a later analysis, each TCR beta chain was defined by its CDR3 amino acid sequence together with its V-gene family, and reads lacking a unique V-gene family were excluded. To address suspected cross-contamination and a sequencing artifact, a later analysis removed around 600 highly shared, low-generation-probability nucleotide sequences. In a later analysis, a clonal expansion index for each public chain was calculated from normalized within-repertoire ranks of inferred template counts. A later analysis computed generation probabilities with a VDJ recombination model fitted to out-of-frame rearrangements, and checked the results against IGoR. In a later analysis, TCR-TCR, TCR-HLA and TCR-CMV co-occurrence was scored with hypergeometric tests, and a repertoire-size bias correction was applied to TCR pairs. False discovery rates were estimated in a later analysis by permuting HLA or CMV assignments 20 times. In a later analysis, co-occurring TCRs were grouped using DBSCAN, with TCRdist sequence similarity added in when clustering inside HLA-allele-positive subsets. Repertoires with fewer than 30,000 or more than 120,000 public chains were left out of co-occurrence clustering, as were about 5 repertoires with anomalous nucleotide sharing. The immuneACCESS repertoire file appears here via TCRdb, limited to in-frame rearrangements. These files lack a portion of the clones; in checked studies, under half of the deficit traces to unresolved V genes, and the cause of the others is not known. V and J calls and clone size come straight from that table; D and trimming were deduced from the DNA. The sample table contains approximately 78,000 clones; only one count was recorded for approximately 70% of them. About 20% of the sample comes from the top ten.

The CDR3 sequence holds 14 residues, the cysteine and phenylalanine included. Of all the DNA, just the CDR3 is kept, 42 bases in frame from base 1. Trimming removed 7 bases from V and 4 bases from J, leaving 17 bases between the germline ends. CDR1 SGHTA and CDR2 FQGNSA are derived from the germline V gene. The cohort consisted of more than 650 healthy bone marrow donors. At the time of sampling, every cohort member was nominally healthy, though immune exposures that went unrecorded were likely present. The donor tested CMV seropositive and was one of the 289 seropositive cohort members. A peripheral blood sample was collected from each donor, and TCR beta sequencing was performed on peripheral blood mononuclear cells. The Qiagen DNeasy Blood Extraction Kit was used to extract genomic DNA from the blood cell samples. About this clone itself: It lacks a known antigen. Per-base qualities were not stored, and no clone one base away is much larger.

The sequenced sample was PBMCs. The V and J segments used are TRBV7-2 and TRBJ2-7; TRBD1 could be the D gene, as 7 bases match. The TCR sequence derives from a man aged 35-49 years in good health and CMV-seropositive. The nucleotides are TGTGCCAGCACCGTAGGAGGGGGCGCGTACGAGCAGTACTTC. This gives the protein CASTVGGGAYEQYF.